Reported below is one T cell receptor beta chain. Its specificity is unknown. This specimen belongs to a study of T cells in Graves' hyperthyroidism and ophthalmopathy. The V end was cut by 7 bases, the J end by 7 bases, with 13 bases between. Germline V gene data show CDR1 as SNHLY and CDR2 as FYNNEI. The CDR3 spans 12 residues. RNA transcripts were the template for amplifying TCR beta CDR3 regions. In the first-round RT-PCR of the TCR CDR3, the HTBI primer set was used. TCRdb analysed the multiplex PCR reads with MiXCR anew, one entry per CDR3 protein. The profile shows approximately 250,000 distinct CDR3 sequences, approximately 25% of them singletons. Exclusion criteria comprised uncontrolled infection, other autoimmune disease, pregnancy or lactation. Study-wide results and caveats: Among clonotypes expanded in thyroid above 0.001, most were also found in blood.

This receptor was identified in a woman aged 35 to 49 with Graves' ophthalmopathy. The chain uses TRBV2 and TRBJ2-5; D tentatively reads TRBD1 or TRBD2 (6 bases each). Sequencing input: blood. The CDR3 DNA reads TGTGCCAGCAACGGGGGCGACGGGACCCAGTACTTC. This translates into CASNGGDGTQYF.